These 19 T cell receptor beta chains were all obtained from the same sample, sequenced in a study of shared clonotypes between healthy human individuals. Libraries were prepared by immunoSEQ multiplex PCR; TCRdb keeps only in-frame clonotypes and omits some of them. The sample holds millions of clones, 90% to 95% seen once. The source material was naive CD4+ T cells sorted from blood. Specified subset: CD45RA+ positively selected. These receptors all come from a man aged 18 to 30 in good health.

V and J are TRBV19 and TRBJ1-2, with 7 bases identical to TRBD1. The V segment lost 4 bases and the J segment 7 bases; nucleotides outside the gene matches: 9. CDR3 length equals 14 residues. Germline V gives CDR1 LNHDA, CDR2 SQIVND (reference sequence). CDR3 DNA: TGTGCCAGTAGTACCCGGGACAGTTTCTTTGGCTACACCTTC. Residues: CASSTRDSFFGYTF.

The V and J genes are TRBV10-3 and TRBJ2-1; 9 positions match TRBD2. The CDR3 sequence is 14 residues long. Trimming removed 3 bases from V and 12 bases from J; junction bases left unmatched: 9. Per the germline V gene, CDR1 is ENHRY and CDR2 is SYGVKD. The CDR3 loop reads CAISDGGREFAQFF. The CDR3 coding sequence is TGTGCCATCAGTGATGGCGGGAGGGAATTCGCGCAGTTCTTC.

The rearrangement links TRBV6-6 to TRBJ2-5; D may be TRBD2 (6 bases). The CDR3 has 15 amino acids. V lost 2 bases to trimming and J lost 7 bases, with 17 bases between them. The germline V gene has CDR1 MNHNY and CDR2 SVGAGI (reference sequence). The DNA of the CDR3 is TGTGCCAGCAGTTACCCCGCCATGTTGGGGGGGACCCAGTACTTC. Translated, it gives CASSYPAMLGGTQYF.

The chain recombines TRBV7-5 with TRBJ2-7; the table's TRBD2 call for D was not verified on the DNA. TRBV7-5 is flagged as a pseudogene. The CDR3 consists of 15 residues. This chain's CDR3 is CARSTRLAGAYEQYF. For the CDR3, the DNA is TGTGCCAGAAGCACCCGACTAGCGGGGGCCTACGAGCAGTACTTC.

The gene calls are TRBV30 and TRBJ2-1; tentative D call: TRBD1 (6 bases). Between the trimmed V and J ends, which lost 7 bases and 7 bases, there was a span of 14 bases. The CDR3 sequence is 12 residues long. Per germline, CDR1 GTSNPN and CDR2 SVGIG (reference sequence). The CDR3 loop is CASNREWNEQFF. The CDR3 DNA is TGTGCCTCTAACAGGGAATGGAATGAGCAGTTCTTC. The full variable domain, with the rest looked up from reference TRBV30 and TRBJ2-1, is SQTIHQWPATLVQPVGSPLSLECTVEGTSNPNLYWYRQAAGRGLQLLFYSVGIGQISSEVPQNLSASRPQDRQFILSSKKLLLSDSGFYLCASNREWNEQFFGPGTRLTVL.

The rearrangement joins TRBV28 to TRBJ1-2, with a possible D match to TRBD1 (6 bases). The CDR3 sequence is 12 residues long. V lost 8 bases, J lost 4 bases, and 11 bases lay in between. Germline CDR1 MDHEN, CDR2 SYDVKM. CDR3 loop: CASLGQIYGYTF. The CDR3 nucleotides read TGTGCCAGCCTTGGACAGATCTATGGCTACACCTTC.

The chain is built from TRBV5-4 and TRBJ2-7; tentatively, D is TRBD1 (5 bases). Germline V lookup: CDR1 SGHNT, CDR2 YYREEE (reference sequence). This CDR3 comprises 12 residues. Trimming stripped 4 bases from V and 5 bases from J, with 10 bases between. The CDR3 protein is CASSPQGDEQYF. The CDR3 DNA reads TGTGCCAGCAGCCCCCAAGGGGACGAGCAGTACTTC. Combining the CDR3 with reference TRBV5-4 and TRBJ2-7 gives the whole variable domain ETGVTQSPTHLIKTRGQQVTLRCSSQSGHNTVSWYQQALGQGPQFIFQYYREEENGRGNFPPRFSGLQFPNYSSELNVNALELDDSALYLCASSPQGDEQYFGPGTRLTVT.

This rearrangement joins TRBV30 to TRBJ2-7, with D tentatively TRBD1 (6 bases). Germline V gene lookup returns CDR1 GTSNPN and CDR2 SVGIG (reference sequence). CDR3 size: 16 residues. V shed 3 bases and J shed 0 bases, with 18 bases lying between them. CDR3 region: CAWRKTGTWSSYEQYF. The CDR3 coding sequence is TGTGCCTGGAGGAAAACCGGGACATGGAGCTCCTACGAGCAGTACTTC. The full variable domain, in which reference TRBV30 and TRBJ2-7 provide the parts outside the CDR3, is SQTIHQWPATLVQPVGSPLSLECTVEGTSNPNLYWYRQAAGRGLQLLFYSVGIGQISSEVPQNLSASRPQDRQFILSSKKLLLSDSGFYLCAWRKTGTWSSYEQYFGPGTRLTVT.

The V call is TRBV10-1, the J call TRBJ2-7; D ambiguous. In germline, CDR1 is WNHNN, CDR2 SYGVQD (reference sequence). The V and J ends lost 2 bases and 0 bases respectively, with 11 bases between them. The CDR3 length is 15 residues. The chain's CDR3 is CASSEGPGASYEQYF. CDR3 sequence (DNA): TGCGCCAGCAGTGAGGGGCCAGGTGCCTCCTACGAGCAGTACTTC.

Turning to this clone: The sample contains more than one DNA sequence encoding this CDR3. The genes are TRBV7-2 and TRBJ2-1, with TRBD2 as a possible D gene (5 bases). This CDR3 has 15 amino acids. Germline V gene sequence: CDR1 SGHTA, CDR2 FQGNSA. V dropped 3 bases and J dropped 0 bases, with 9 bases sitting between them. CDR3 DNA sequence: TGTGCCAGCAGCTTCAGCGGTGGCTCCTACAATGAGCAGTTCTTC. This translates into CASSFSGGSYNEQFF. Looking up the rest from reference TRBV7-2 and TRBJ2-1 gives the full variable domain: GAGVSQSPSNKVTEKGKDVELRCDPISGHTALYWYRQSLGQGLEFLIYFQGNSAPDKSGLPSDRFSAERTGGSVSTLTIQRTQQEDSAVYLCASSFSGGSYNEQFFGPGTRLTVL.

Details on this clone: Lacking the conserved final phenylalanine or tryptophan, this CDR3 likely reflects a read error. The limits of the CDR3 on the DNA are not certain, so only TCRdb's listed CDR3 is given. The chain employs TRBV6-4 and TRBJ1-1; whether TRBD1, the table's D call, matches the DNA was not checked. From its first to its last residue, the CDR3 has 12 amino acids. CDR1 and CDR2 from the germline V gene are MRHNA and SNTAGT. The CDR3 sequence is CASSDGETGRVL.

The chain joins TRBV28 to TRBJ1-2; no definite D call. Trimming took 8 bases from V and 3 from J, leaving 10 bases between them. This CDR3 is 12 amino acids long. Per the germline V gene, CDR1 is MDHEN and CDR2 is SYDVKM. The CDR3 nucleotides are TGTGCCAGCGCCTCCAGGTACTATGGCTACACCTTC. It is translated as CASASRYYGYTF.

In this sample, this clone turned up once. The chain combines TRBV18 with TRBJ2-7; 7 nucleotides match TRBD2. CDR3 length: 18 residues. CDR1 and CDR2 (germline): KGHSH, LQKENI. J was trimmed by 3 bases and V by 2 bases; bases with no gene match: 16. The CDR3 loop is CASSPMGREDVGNYEQYF. For the CDR3, the DNA is TGTGCCAGCTCACCAATGGGCCGGGAGGATGTGGGGAACTACGAGCAGTACTTC. Complete variable domain (other parts from reference TRBV18 and TRBJ2-7): NAGVMQNPRHLVRRRGQEARLRCSPMKGHSHVYWYRQLPEEGLKFMVYLQKENIIDESGMPKERFSAEFPKEGPSILRIQQVVRGDSAAYFCASSPMGREDVGNYEQYFGPGTRLTVT.

The chain joins TRBV6-1 to TRBJ2-3; D not certain. V gave up 4 bases and J gave up 1 base, with 3 bases separating them. CDR3 length equals 12 residues. The germline V gene encodes CDR1 MNHNS and CDR2 SASEGT. CDR3 region: CASSVGTDTQYF. The CDR3 DNA is TGTGCCAGCAGTGTAGGCACAGATACGCAGTATTTT.

The chain carries TRBV5-1 and TRBJ2-7; a weak D match, TRBD2 (6 bases). This CDR3 has 13 amino acids. CDR1 and CDR2 (germline): SGHRS, YFSETQ. The V and J ends lost 4 bases and 6 bases respectively, with 14 bases between them. Here the CDR3 reads CASSDQAGGEQYF. CDR3 sequence (DNA): TGCGCCAGCAGCGACCAGGCCGGGGGCGAGCAGTACTTC. Looking up the rest from reference TRBV5-1 and TRBJ2-7 gives the full variable domain: KAGVTQTPRYLIKTRGQQVTLSCSPISGHRSVSWYQQTPGQGLQFLFEYFSETQRNKGNFPGRFSGRQFSNSRSEMNVSTLELGDSALYLCASSDQAGGEQYFGPGTRLTVT.

This chain connects TRBV7-2 to TRBJ2-4, with 8 bases that match TRBD1. In germline, CDR1 is SGHTA, CDR2 FQGNSA. J gave up 2 bases and V 3 bases, and 3 bases lay outside the gene matches. The CDR3 is 15 amino acids. The DNA of the CDR3 is TGTGCCAGCAGCTTCGACAGGGGAACCAAAAACATTCAGTACTTC. This translates into CASSFDRGTKNIQYF.

V usage is TRBV5-1 and J usage is TRBJ2-1; 8 bases agree with TRBD2. V shed 4 bases, J shed 7 bases, and the junction held 10 bases outside the gene matches. CDR1 and CDR2 from the germline V gene are SGHRS and YFSETQ. The length of the CDR3 is 15 residues. The CDR3 is CASSAPGLDRNEQFF. CDR3 sequence (DNA): TGCGCCAGCAGCGCCCCGGGACTAGACCGGAATGAGCAGTTCTTC.

The J gene is TRBJ1-2, the V gene TRBV9; D not certain. V lost 4 bases and J 6 bases, leaving 10 bases between the germline ends. CDR1 and CDR2 (germline): SGDLS, YYNGEE. The CDR3 covers 12 residues. CDR3 amino acids: CASSLGGNGYTF. The CDR3 DNA reads TGTGCCAGCAGCTTGGGAGGGAATGGCTACACCTTC.

This clone was recorded a few times. This sample includes further DNA sequences coding for the same CDR3. The rearrangement joins TRBV7-2 to TRBJ1-6; 8 bases are shared with TRBD1. Germline CDR1 reads SGHTA; CDR2 reads FQGNSA. V shed 4 bases, J shed 9 bases, and the junction held 5 bases outside the gene matches. The CDR3 extends over 14 amino acids. The CDR3, as DNA: TGTGCCAGCAGCTCTACAGGGGGAGGTTCACCCCTCCACTTT. This gives the protein CASSSTGGGSPLHF.